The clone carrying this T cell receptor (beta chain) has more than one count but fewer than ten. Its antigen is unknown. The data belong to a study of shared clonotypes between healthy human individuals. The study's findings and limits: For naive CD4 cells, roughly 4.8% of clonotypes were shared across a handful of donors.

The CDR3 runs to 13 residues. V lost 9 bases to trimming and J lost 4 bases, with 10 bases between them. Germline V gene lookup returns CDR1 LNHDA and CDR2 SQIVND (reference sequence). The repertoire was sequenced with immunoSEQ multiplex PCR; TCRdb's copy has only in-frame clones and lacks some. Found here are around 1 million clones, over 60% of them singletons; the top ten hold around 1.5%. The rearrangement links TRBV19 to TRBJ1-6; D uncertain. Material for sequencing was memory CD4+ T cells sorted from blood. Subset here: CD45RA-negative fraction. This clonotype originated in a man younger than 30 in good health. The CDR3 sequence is CASSDTYNSPLHF. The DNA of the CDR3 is TGTGCCAGCTCCGACACGTATAATTCACCCCTCCACTTT.